This T cell receptor beta chain originates from a study of beta chain features in type 1 diabetes. Points from the study as a whole: Researchers report that Type 1 diabetes patients had moderately but significantly shorter TCRB CDR3s across all four CD4+ subsets.

The whole isolated RNA underwent reverse transcription, so sequencing captured expressed TCRB transcripts. Sequencing used immunoSEQ multiplex PCR; TCRdb keeps in-frame clones, though not all of them. The data hold fewer than 110,000 clones, with 28% observed a single time. This clone was found a few times. Its target is not known. The sequenced sample was central memory CD4+ T cells from blood. The receptor's source is a woman between 18 and 30 years old with type 1 diabetes.

The CDR3 here is CASSTGGALFHGYTF. As DNA, the CDR3 is TGTGCCAGCAGTACTGGAGGGGCCCTATTTCATGGCTACACCTTC. The chain has TRBV28 and TRBJ1-2; perhaps TRBD1 as D (5 bases). V was shortened by 5 bases and J by 6 bases, with 19 bases between the two germline ends. The CDR3 runs to 15 residues. Germline lookup yields CDR1 MDHEN and CDR2 SYDVKM.